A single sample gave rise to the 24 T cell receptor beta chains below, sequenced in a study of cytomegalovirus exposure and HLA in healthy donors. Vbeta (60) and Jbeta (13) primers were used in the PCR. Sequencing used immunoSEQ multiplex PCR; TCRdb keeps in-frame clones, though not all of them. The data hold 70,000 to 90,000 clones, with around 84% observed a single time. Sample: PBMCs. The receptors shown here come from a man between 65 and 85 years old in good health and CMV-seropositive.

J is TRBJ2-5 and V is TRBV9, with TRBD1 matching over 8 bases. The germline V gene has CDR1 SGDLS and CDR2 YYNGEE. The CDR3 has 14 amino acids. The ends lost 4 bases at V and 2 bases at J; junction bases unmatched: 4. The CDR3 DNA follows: TGTGCCAGCAGCCAGGGGGCGTGGCAAGAGACCCAGTACTTC. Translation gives CASSQGAWQETQYF.

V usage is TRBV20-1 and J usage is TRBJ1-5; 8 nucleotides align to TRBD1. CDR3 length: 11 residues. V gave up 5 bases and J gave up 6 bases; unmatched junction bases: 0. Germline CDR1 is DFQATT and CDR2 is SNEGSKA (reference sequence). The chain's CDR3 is CSAGQGQPQHF. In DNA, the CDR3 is TGCAGTGCTGGACAGGGTCAGCCCCAGCATTTT.

For the CDR3, the DNA is TGTGCCAGCTCACCTACCGGGACAGGGGCAGAGACCCAGTACTTC. It specifies CASSPTGTGAETQYF. This chain joins TRBV18 and TRBJ2-5; 10 bases match TRBD1. The CDR3 covers 15 residues. The V gene end was trimmed by 3 bases and the J gene end by 4 bases; junction bases not matched to a gene: 5. In germline, CDR1 is KGHSH, CDR2 LQKENI.

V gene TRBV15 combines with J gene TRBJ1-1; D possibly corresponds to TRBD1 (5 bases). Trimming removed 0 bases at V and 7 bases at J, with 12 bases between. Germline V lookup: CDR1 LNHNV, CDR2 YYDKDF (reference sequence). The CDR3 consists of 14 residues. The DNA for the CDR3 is TGTGCCACCAGCAGAGATGCAGGGCGGTTTGAAGCTTTCTTT. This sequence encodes CATSRDAGRFEAFF.

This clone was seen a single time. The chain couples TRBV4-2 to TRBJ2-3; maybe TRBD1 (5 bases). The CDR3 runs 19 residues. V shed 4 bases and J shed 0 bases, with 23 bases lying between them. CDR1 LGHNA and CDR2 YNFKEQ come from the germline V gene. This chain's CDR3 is CASSPQADGQGFSTDTQYF. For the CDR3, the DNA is TGTGCCAGCAGCCCTCAAGCAGATGGCCAGGGATTTAGCACAGATACGCAGTATTTT.

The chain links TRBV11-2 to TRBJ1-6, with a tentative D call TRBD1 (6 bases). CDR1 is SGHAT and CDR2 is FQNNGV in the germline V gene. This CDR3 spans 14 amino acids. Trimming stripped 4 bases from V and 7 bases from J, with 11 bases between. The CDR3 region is CASSYRDTNSPLHF. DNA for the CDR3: TGTGCCAGCAGCTACCGGGACACAAATTCACCCCTCCACTTT.

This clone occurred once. The CDR3 loop reads CASSLESSGWSTDTQYF. The CDR3 bases are TGTGCCAGCAGCTTAGAGAGCTCAGGGTGGAGCACAGATACGCAGTATTTT. This chain links TRBV11-2 with TRBJ2-3; TRBD1 might be the D (5 bases). The CDR3 is 17 residues long. Germline lookup yields CDR1 SGHAT and CDR2 FQNNGV. With 0 bases removed from V and 0 bases from J, the gap between germline ends came to 13 bases.

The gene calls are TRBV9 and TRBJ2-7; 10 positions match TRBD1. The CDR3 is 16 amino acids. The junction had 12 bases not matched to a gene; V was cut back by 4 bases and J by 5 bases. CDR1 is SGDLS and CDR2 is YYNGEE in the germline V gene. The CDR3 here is CASSPHPGTGDHEQYF. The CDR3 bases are TGTGCCAGCAGCCCCCATCCCGGGACAGGGGACCACGAGCAGTACTTC.

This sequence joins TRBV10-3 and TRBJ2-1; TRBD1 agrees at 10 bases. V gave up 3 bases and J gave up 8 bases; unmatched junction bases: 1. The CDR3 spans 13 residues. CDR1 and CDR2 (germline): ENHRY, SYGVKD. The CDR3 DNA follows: TGTGCCATCAGTGACGGGACAGGGGATGAGCAGTTCTTC. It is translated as CAISDGTGDEQFF.

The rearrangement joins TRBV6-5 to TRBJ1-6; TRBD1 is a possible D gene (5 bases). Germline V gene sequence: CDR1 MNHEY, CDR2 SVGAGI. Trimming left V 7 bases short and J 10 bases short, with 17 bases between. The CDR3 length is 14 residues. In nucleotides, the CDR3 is TGTGCCAGCACCTTGGGGCAGGGTGGATCACCCCTCCACTTT. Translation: CASTLGQGGSPLHF.

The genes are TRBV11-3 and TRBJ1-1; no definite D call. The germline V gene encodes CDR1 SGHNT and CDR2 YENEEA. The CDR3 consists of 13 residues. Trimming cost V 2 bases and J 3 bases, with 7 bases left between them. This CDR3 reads CASSLNSYTEAFF. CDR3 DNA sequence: TGTGCCAGCAGCTTAAACTCGTACACTGAAGCTTTCTTT.

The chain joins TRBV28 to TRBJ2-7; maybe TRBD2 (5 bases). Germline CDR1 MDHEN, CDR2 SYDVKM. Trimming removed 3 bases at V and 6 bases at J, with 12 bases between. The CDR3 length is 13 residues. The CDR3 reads CASSFGGGGEQYF. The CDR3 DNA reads TGTGCCAGCAGTTTTGGAGGCGGCGGCGAGCAGTACTTC.

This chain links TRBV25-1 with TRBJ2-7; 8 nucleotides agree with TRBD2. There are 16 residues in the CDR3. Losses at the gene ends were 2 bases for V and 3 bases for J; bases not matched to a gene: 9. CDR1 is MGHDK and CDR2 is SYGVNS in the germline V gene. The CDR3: CASSELRPAGVYEQYF. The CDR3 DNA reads TGTGCCAGCAGTGAACTGAGGCCAGCGGGGGTCTACGAGCAGTACTTC.

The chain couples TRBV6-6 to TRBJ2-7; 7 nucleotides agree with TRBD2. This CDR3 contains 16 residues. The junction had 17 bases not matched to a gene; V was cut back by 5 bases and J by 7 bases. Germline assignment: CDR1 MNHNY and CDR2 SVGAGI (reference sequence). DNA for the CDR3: TGTGCCAGCAGTCCTGATTCGGGGGGTCGGTTGGGGGAGCAGTACTTC. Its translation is CASSPDSGGRLGEQYF.

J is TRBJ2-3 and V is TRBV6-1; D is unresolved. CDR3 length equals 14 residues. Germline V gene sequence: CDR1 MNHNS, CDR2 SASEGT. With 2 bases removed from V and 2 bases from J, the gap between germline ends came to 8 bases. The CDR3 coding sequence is TGTGCCAGCAGTGAACTCTACTCCACAGATACGCAGTATTTT. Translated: CASSELYSTDTQYF.

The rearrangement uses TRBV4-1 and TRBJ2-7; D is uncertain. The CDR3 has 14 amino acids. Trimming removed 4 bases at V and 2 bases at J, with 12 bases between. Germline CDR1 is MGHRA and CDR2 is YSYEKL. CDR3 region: CASSLEASPYEQYF. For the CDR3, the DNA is TGCGCCAGCAGCCTCGAGGCGTCCCCCTACGAGCAGTACTTC.

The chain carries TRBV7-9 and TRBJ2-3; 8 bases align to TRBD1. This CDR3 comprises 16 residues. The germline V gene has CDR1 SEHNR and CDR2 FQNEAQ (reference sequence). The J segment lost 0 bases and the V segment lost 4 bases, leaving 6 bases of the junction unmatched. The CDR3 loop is CASSSDRALSTDTQYF. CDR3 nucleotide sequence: TGTGCCAGCAGCTCGGACAGGGCACTTAGCACAGATACGCAGTATTTT.

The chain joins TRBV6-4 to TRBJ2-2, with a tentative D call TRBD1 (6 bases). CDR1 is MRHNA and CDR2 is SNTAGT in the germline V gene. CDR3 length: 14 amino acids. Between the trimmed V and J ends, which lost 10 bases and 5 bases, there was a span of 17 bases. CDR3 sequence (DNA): TGTGCCACCTCAGGACAGCCTGGGACCGGGGAGCTGTTTTTT. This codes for CATSGQPGTGELFF.

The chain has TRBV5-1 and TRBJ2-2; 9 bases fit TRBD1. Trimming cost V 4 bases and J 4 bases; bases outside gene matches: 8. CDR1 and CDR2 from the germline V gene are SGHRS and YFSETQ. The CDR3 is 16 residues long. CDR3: CASSVAQGAGTGELFF. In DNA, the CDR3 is TGCGCCAGCAGCGTGGCACAGGGGGCGGGCACCGGGGAGCTGTTTTTT.

The CDR3 protein is CASSVSGGAWETQYF. CDR3 nucleotides: TGCGCCAGCAGCGTTAGCGGGGGGGCCTGGGAGACCCAGTACTTC. This chain links TRBV5-1 with TRBJ2-5; 11 bases are a match to TRBD2. The CDR3 is 15 residues long. Losses at the gene ends were 4 bases for V and 5 bases for J; bases not matched to a gene: 7. From germline, CDR1 is SGHRS and CDR2 YFSETQ. Full variable domain (remainder filled in from reference TRBV5-1 and TRBJ2-5): KAGVTQTPRYLIKTRGQQVTLSCSPISGHRSVSWYQQTPGQGLQFLFEYFSETQRNKGNFPGRFSGRQFSNSRSEMNVSTLELGDSALYLCASSVSGGAWETQYFGPGTRLLVL.

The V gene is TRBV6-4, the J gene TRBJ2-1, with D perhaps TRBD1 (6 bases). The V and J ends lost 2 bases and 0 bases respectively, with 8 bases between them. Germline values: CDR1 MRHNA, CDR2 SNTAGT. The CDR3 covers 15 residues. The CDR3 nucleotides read TGTGCCAGCAGTGACACGGACAGCTCCTACAATGAGCAGTTCTTC. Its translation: CASSDTDSSYNEQFF.

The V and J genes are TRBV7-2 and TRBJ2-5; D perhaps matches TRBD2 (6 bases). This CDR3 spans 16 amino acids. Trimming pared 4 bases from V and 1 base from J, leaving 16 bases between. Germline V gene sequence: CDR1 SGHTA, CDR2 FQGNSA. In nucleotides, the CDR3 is TGTGCCAGCAGCTCGGGGGTGCGGGGTGCCCAAGAGACCCAGTACTTC. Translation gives CASSSGVRGAQETQYF.

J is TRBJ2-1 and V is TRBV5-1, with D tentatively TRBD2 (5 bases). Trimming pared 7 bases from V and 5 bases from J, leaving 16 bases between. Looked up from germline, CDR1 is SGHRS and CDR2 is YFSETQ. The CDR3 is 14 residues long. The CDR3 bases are TGCGCCAGCGCACCGTACGGGATAAACAATGAGCAGTTCTTC. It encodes CASAPYGINNEQFF.

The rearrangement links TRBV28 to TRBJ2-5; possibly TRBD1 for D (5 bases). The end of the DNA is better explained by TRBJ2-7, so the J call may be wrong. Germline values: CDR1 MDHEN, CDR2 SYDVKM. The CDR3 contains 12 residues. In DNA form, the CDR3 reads TGTGCCAGCAGTTTCGCAGGGAACGAGCAGTACTTC. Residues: CASSFAGNEQYF.